This is a list of T cell receptor beta chains from one sample in a study of blood T cell repertoires in COVID-19. Data came from immunoSEQ multiplex PCR; TCRdb stores just in-frame clones and leaves some out. Here the sample spans over 200,000 clones, over 80% being singletons. The sequencing sample was made of PBMCs or T cells enriched from blood (not recorded which). All receptors come from a human donor in a cohort exposed to, infected with or recovered from COVID-19 (not recorded which). The donor label of this sample is uncertain. CDR3s leave out the opening cysteine and the closing phenylalanine or tryptophan.

TRBJ2-1 TRBV25-1 ASSYWTGYNEQF
TRBJ2-1 TRBV14 ASSHPRAHNEQF
TRBJ2-1 TRBV4-2 ASSSPSGQDEQF
TRBJ1-4 TRBV24-1 ATSDPKTGGDEKLF
TRBJ1-6 TRBV5-1 ASSLRGGPNYNSPLH
TRBJ1-2 TRBV29-1 SVGTGFGYT
TRBJ2-5 TRBV6-5 ASRSASGGQETQY
TRBJ2-7 TRBV19 ASSLAYRTGSYEQY
TRBJ2-5 TRBV3-1/TRBV3-2 ASSQEGGGLKETQY
TRBJ1-3 TRBV19 ASSAGSGNTIY
TRBJ2-1 TRBV5-1 ASSATGGSYNEQF
TRBJ1-3 TRBV21-1 ASSTRTGTGTGNTIY
TRBJ2-5 TRBV12-2 ASRPTNTRGPQETQY